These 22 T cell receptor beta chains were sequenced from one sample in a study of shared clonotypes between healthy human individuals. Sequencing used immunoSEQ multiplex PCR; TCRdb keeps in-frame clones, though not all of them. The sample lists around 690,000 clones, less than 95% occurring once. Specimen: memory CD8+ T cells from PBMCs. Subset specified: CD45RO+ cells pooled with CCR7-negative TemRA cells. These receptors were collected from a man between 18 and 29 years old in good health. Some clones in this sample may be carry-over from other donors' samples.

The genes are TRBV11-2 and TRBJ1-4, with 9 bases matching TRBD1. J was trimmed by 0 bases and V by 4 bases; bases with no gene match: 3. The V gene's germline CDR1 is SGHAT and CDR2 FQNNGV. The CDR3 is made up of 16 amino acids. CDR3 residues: CASSSRTGATNEKLFF. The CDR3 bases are TGTGCCAGCAGCTCGCGGACAGGGGCAACTAATGAAAAACTGTTTTTT. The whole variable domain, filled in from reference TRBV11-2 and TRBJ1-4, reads EAGVAQSPRYKIIEKRQSVAFWCNPISGHATLYWYQQILGQGPKLLIQFQNNGVVDDSQLPKDRFSAERLKGVDSTLKIQPAKLEDSAVYLCASSSRTGATNEKLFFGSGTQLSVL.

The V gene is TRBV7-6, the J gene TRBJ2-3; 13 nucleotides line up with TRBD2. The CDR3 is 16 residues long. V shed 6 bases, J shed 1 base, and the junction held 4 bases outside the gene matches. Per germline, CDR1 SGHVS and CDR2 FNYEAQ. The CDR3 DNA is TGTGCCAGCAGTAAAACTAGCGGGAGGGGCACAGATACGCAGTATTTT. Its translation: CASSKTSGRGTDTQYF.

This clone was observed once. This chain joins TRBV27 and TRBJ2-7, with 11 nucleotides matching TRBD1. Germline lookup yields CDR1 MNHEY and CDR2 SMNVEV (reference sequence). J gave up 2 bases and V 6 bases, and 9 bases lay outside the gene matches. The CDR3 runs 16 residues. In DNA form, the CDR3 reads TGTGCCAGCAGCCCGCTTGGGGGACAGGGGGCCTACGAGCAGTACTTC. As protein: CASSPLGGQGAYEQYF.

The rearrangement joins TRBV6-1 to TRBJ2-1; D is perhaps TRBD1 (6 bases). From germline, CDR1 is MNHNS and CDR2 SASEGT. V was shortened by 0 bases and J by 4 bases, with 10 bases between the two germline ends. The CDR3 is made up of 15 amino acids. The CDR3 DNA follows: TGTGCCAGCAGTGAAGCCGAGGGGGAGTACAATGAGCAGTTCTTC. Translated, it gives CASSEAEGEYNEQFF.

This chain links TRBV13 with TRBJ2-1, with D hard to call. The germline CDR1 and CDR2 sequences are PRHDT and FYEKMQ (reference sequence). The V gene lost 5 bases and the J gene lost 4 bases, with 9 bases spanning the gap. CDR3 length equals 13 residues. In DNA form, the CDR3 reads TGTGCCAGCAGCACGGACGGTTACAATGAGCAGTTCTTC. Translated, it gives CASSTDGYNEQFF.

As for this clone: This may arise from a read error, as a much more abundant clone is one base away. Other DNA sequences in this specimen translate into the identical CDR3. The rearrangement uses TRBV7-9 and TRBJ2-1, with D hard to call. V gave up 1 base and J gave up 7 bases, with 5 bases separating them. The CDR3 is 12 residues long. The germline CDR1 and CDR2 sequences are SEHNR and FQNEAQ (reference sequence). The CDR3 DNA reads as TGTGCCAGCAGCTTAGTGGGGAATGAGCAGTTCTTC. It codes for CASSLVGNEQFF.

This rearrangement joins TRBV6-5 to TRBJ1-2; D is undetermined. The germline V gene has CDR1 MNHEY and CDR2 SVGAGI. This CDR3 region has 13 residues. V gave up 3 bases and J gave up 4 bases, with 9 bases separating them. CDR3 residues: CASSYHPFYGYTF. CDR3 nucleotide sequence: TGTGCCAGCAGTTATCACCCGTTCTATGGCTACACCTTC.

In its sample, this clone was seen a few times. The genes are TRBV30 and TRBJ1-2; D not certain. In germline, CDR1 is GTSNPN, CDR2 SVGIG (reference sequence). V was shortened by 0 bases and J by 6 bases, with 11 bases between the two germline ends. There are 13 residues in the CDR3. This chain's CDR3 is CAWSVGREDGYTF. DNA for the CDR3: TGTGCCTGGAGTGTAGGTAGGGAAGATGGCTACACCTTC.

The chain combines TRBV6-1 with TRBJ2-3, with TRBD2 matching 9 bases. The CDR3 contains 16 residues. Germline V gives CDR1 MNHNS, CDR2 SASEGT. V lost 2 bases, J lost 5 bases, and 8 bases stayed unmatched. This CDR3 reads CASSERGLALIDTQYF. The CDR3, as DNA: TGTGCCAGCAGTGAAAGAGGACTAGCGCTCATAGATACGCAGTATTTT.

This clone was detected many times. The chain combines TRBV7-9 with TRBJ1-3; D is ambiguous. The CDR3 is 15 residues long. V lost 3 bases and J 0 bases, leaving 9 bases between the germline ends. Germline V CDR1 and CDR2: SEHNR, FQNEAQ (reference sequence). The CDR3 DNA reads TGTGCCAGCAGCTTCCAGACCGGCTCTGGAAACACCATATATTTT. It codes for CASSFQTGSGNTIYF.

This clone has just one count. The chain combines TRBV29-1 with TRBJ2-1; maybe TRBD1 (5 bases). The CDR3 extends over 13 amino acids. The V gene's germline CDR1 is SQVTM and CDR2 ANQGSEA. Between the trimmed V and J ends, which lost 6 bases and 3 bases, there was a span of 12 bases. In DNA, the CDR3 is TGCAGCGTAATCCACAGGCGCTACAATGAGCAGTTCTTC. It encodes CSVIHRRYNEQFF.

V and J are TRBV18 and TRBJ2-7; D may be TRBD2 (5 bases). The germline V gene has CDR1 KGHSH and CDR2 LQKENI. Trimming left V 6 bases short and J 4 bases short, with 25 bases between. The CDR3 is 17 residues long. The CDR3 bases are TGTGCCAGCTCTACAAAGGACCGGACTTTTGTCGGGTACGAGCAGTACTTC. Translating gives CASSTKDRTFVGYEQYF. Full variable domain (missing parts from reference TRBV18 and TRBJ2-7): NAGVMQNPRHLVRRRGQEARLRCSPMKGHSHVYWYRQLPEEGLKFMVYLQKENIIDESGMPKERFSAEFPKEGPSILRIQQVVRGDSAAYFCASSTKDRTFVGYEQYFGPGTRLTVT.

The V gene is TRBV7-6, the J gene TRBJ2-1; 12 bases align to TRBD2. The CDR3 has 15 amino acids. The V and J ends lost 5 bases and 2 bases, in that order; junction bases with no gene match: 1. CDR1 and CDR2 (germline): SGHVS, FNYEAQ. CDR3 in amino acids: CASSGLAGPYNEQFF. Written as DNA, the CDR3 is TGTGCCAGCAGCGGACTAGCGGGGCCCTACAATGAGCAGTTCTTC.

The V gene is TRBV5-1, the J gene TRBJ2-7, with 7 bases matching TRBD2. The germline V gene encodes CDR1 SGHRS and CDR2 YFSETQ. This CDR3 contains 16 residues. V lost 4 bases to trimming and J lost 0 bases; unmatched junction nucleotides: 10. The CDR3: CASSILAPRSSYEQYF. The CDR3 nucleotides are TGCGCCAGCAGCATACTAGCGCCCAGGAGCTCCTACGAGCAGTACTTC.

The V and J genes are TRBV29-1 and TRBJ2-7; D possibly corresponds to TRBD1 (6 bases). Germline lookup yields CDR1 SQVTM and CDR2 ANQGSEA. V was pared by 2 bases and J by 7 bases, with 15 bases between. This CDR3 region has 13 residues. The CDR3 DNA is TGCAGCGTTGAATCCCCAGTCGGACAGGAGCAGTACTTC. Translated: CSVESPVGQEQYF.

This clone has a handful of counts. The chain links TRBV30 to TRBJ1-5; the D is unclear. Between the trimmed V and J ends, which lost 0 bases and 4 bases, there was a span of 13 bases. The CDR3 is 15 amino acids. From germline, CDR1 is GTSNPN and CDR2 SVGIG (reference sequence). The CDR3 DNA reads TGTGCCTGGAGTGTTCGCGGATTGGGTAATCAGCCCCAGCATTTT. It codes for CAWSVRGLGNQPQHF.

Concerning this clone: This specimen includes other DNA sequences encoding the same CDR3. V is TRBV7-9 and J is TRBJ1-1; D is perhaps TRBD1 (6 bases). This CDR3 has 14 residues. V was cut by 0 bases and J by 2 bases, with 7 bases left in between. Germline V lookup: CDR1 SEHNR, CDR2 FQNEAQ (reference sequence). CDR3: CASSLAGGNTEAFF. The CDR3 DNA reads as TGTGCCAGCAGCTTAGCAGGGGGAAACACTGAAGCTTTCTTT.

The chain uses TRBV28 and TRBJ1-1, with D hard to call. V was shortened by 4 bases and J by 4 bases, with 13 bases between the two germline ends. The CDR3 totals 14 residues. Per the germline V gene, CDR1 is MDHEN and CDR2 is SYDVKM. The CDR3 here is CASSYVGESTEAFF. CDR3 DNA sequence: TGTGCCAGCAGTTATGTTGGGGAGTCCACTGAAGCTTTCTTT.

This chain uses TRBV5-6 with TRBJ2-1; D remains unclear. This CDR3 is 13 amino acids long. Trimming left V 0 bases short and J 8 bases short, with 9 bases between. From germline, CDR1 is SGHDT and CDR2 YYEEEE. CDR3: CASSLEYIDEQFF. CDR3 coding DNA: TGTGCCAGCAGCTTGGAATATATCGATGAGCAGTTCTTC.

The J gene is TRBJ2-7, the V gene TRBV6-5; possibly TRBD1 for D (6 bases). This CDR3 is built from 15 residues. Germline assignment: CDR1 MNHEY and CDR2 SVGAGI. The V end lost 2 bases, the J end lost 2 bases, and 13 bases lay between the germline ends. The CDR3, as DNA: TGTGCCAGCAGTTACGGGGCAGGGGAAACCTACGAGCAGTACTTC. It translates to CASSYGAGETYEQYF.

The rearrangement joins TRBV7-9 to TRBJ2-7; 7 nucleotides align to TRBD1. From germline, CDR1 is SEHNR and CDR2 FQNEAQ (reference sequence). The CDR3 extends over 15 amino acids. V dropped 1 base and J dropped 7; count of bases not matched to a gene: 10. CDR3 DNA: TGTGCCAGCAGCTTAGGGACAGGTGGGTTTGATGAGCAGTACTTC. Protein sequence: CASSLGTGGFDEQYF.

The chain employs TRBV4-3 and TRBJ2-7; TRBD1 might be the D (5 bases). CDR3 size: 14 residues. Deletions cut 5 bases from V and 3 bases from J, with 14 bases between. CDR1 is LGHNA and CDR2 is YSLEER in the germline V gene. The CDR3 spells CASSAAGPYYEQYF. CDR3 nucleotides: TGCGCCAGCAGCGCAGCAGGGCCCTACTACGAGCAGTACTTC.